This TCR beta chain was recorded in a study of OX40 agonist ivuxolimab in advanced cancers. Study details: Averaging about 60 years in age, with a range of about 20 to 90, the cohort was approximately 83% male.

General study results and limits: At 0.1 to 3.0 mg/kg and by week 6, clonal expansion occurred in CD4+ and CD8+ blood T cells. Low levels of normalized T-cell clonal expansion also appeared in some nonresponders.

Assay: immunoSEQ multiplex PCR; the TCRdb copy retains only in-frame clones and omits some. The repertoire holds about 76,000 clones, with about 86% as singletons. A remark on this clone: The antigen remains undetermined.

The clonotype originates from an adult with an advanced solid tumor such as melanoma, head and neck, liver or kidney cancer. Sequenced material: CD4+ or CD8+ T cells sorted from blood, taken in a trial of the OX40 agonist ivuxolimab.

The CDR3 loop is CASLSSGQETQYF. In DNA, the CDR3 is TGTGCCAGCCTCTCTAGTGGGCAAGAGACCCAGTACTTC. This chain links TRBV6-1 with TRBJ2-5; D unclear. The CDR3 has 13 amino acids. Trimming stripped 8 bases from V and 2 bases from J, with 12 bases between. Per germline, CDR1 MNHNS and CDR2 SASEGT.